Sequencing of this T cell receptor (beta chain) was carried out in a study of T cells in Graves' hyperthyroidism and ophthalmopathy. Amplification targeted TCR beta CDR3 regions from RNA transcripts. The primer set for the first-round RT-PCR of the TCR CDR3 was HTBI. Each CDR3 protein gets one entry after TCRdb re-called the multiplex PCR reads with MiXCR. This table has 490,000 or so distinct CDR3 sequences, 22% appearing once. Study findings and constraints: Blood also held most thyroid clonotypes expanded beyond 0.001.

This clonotype was seen many times. Its antigen remains unidentified. Using 9.5 to 10 ml of fresh peripheral blood, PBMCs were prepared. This receptor was obtained from a woman in her seventies with Graves' ophthalmopathy. Sequencing used blood.

The CDR3 loop reads CASSLGPDREGRWNEQFF. CDR3 sequence (DNA): TGTGCCAGCAGCTTAGGCCCCGACAGGGAAGGTCGGTGGAATGAGCAGTTCTTC. This chain connects TRBV11-2 to TRBJ2-1; TRBD1 matches at 7 bases. Germline CDR1 SGHAT, CDR2 FQNNGV. J was trimmed by 7 bases and V by 1 base; bases with no gene match: 16. The CDR3 runs to 18 residues.